This TCR beta chain derives from a study of T cell repertoires in cytomegalovirus infection. Across the study: Signatures in public TCR beta sequences pointed to both CMV infection and matching HLA type. Whole-study results and caveats: CMV-specific TCR beta clonotypes restricted by HLA-C dominated the ex vivo response. Public TCR beta family frequency separated CMV-and-HLA carriers, including in an independent cohort.

Germline CDR1 is SQVTM and CDR2 is ANQGSEA. The CDR3 contains 13 residues. Deletions cut 4 bases from V and 0 bases from J, with 9 bases between. This clonotype was observed a few times. What it binds is unknown. TCRdb used MiXCR to reprocess the reads, holding one entry per CDR3 protein. The top ten clones hold roughly 50% of a sample with some 590,000 distinct CDR3 sequences, almost 40% of them seen once. The V call is TRBV29-1, the J call TRBJ1-1; no firm D call. This TCR came from a human donor in good health (CMV status not recorded). Some clones in this sample may be carry-over from other donors' samples. This specimen consisted of cultured PBMCs, obtained from culture after CMV antigen stimulation. The CDR3 sequence: CSVAGRMNTEAFF. CDR3 nucleotide sequence: TGCAGCGTTGCGGGCAGAATGAACACTGAAGCTTTCTTT.